The T cell receptor (beta chain) under discussion was sequenced for a study of blood T cell repertoires in COVID-19. Study-wide background: COVID-19 samples collected from the United States, Italy and Spain covered acute and convalescent phases. The analysed material was cDNA or gDNA that came from T cells, B-cell-depleted T cells, or PBMCs.

Germline-derived CDR1 and CDR2 are SEHNR and FQNEAQ (reference sequence). V dropped 3 bases and J dropped 3 bases, with 8 bases sitting between them. This CDR3 is 13 amino acids long. As originally analysed: Counts of nucleated cells, estimated from reference gene primer amplification, were obtained. Produced via immunoSEQ multiplex PCR; TCRdb's table is partial and in-frame only. That table is the source of V, J and clone size, and D and trimming were worked out from the DNA. The sample yields 100,000 to 150,000 clones, 85% to 90% seen once. The receptor was isolated from an elderly man with active or convalescent COVID-19. The sequenced sample was peripheral blood. The chain recombines TRBV7-9 with TRBJ1-2; D might be TRBD1 (6 bases). The CDR3 region has the DNA TGTGCCAGCAGCTTCAGGGGCTACTATGGCTACACCTTC. Translated, it gives CASSFRGYYGYTF.